What follows are 7 T cell receptor beta chains derived from one specimen sequenced in a study of T cell responses to AZD1222 COVID-19 vaccine. Method: immunoSEQ multiplex PCR; TCRdb's copy keeps in-frame clones and lacks some. The sample yields around 45,000 clones, 80% seen once. The sequenced sample was peripheral blood, obtained 28 days after the second dose of the MenACWY control vaccine. The receptor set was obtained from an adult who received the MenACWY meningococcal vaccine as a control.

The chain joins TRBV24-1 to TRBJ1-5, with no clear D. CDR3 size: 12 residues. V was shortened by 3 bases and J by 8 bases, with 7 bases between the two germline ends. Germline CDR1 is KGHDR and CDR2 is SFDVKD. The CDR3 loop is CATSDGSKPQHF. DNA for the CDR3: TGTGCCACCAGTGATGGAAGCAAGCCCCAGCATTTT.

The genes are TRBV15 and TRBJ2-1; TRBD2 matches at 8 bases. Germline V gives CDR1 LNHNV, CDR2 YYDKDF (reference sequence). The V segment lost 0 bases and the J segment 8 bases; nucleotides outside the gene matches: 12. CDR3 length: 17 amino acids. Here the CDR3 reads CATSREFLRLAIDEQFF. In DNA, the CDR3 is TGTGCCACCAGCAGAGAGTTTTTGAGACTAGCGATCGATGAGCAGTTCTTC. The whole variable domain, remainder taken from reference TRBV15 and TRBJ2-1, is DAMVIQNPRYQVTQFGKPVTLSCSQTLNHNVMYWYQQKSSQAPKLLFHYYDKDFNNEADTPDNFQSRRPNTSFCFLDIRSPGLGDTAMYLCATSREFLRLAIDEQFFGPGTRLTVL.

The gene calls are TRBV7-8 and TRBJ1-1; possibly TRBD1 for D (5 bases). The germline gives CDR1 SGHVS, CDR2 FQNEAQ. The V end lost 1 base, the J end lost 1 base, and 10 bases lay between the germline ends. CDR3 size: 15 residues. This chain's CDR3 is CASSLGGLGNTEAFF. The CDR3 DNA sequence: TGTGCCAGCAGCTTAGGGGGCCTTGGGAACACTGAAGCTTTCTTT.

The V and J genes are TRBV7-9 and TRBJ2-2, with 7 bases that match TRBD1. This CDR3 is 16 amino acids long. Per the germline V gene, CDR1 is SEHNR and CDR2 is FQNEAQ (reference sequence). V was pared by 3 bases and J by 0 bases, with 4 bases of the junction left unmatched. CDR3 in amino acids: CASSFPGTANTGELFF. The CDR3, as DNA: TGTGCCAGCAGCTTTCCCGGGACAGCGAACACCGGGGAGCTGTTTTTT. The whole variable domain, remainder taken from reference TRBV7-9 and TRBJ2-2, is DTGVSQNPRHKITKRGQNVTFRCDPISEHNRLYWYRQTLGQGPEFLTYFQNEAQLEKSRLLSDRFSAERPKGSFSTLEIQRTEQGDSAMYLCASSFPGTANTGELFFGEGSRLTVL.

This clone was detected only once. The chain couples TRBV29-1 to TRBJ2-5, with D possibly called TRBD1 or TRBD2 (6 bases each). The CDR3 has 13 amino acids. V was pared by 3 bases and J by 2 bases, with 10 bases between. Germline CDR1 reads SQVTM; CDR2 reads ANQGSEA. As DNA, the CDR3 is TGCAGCGTTGAGTCGGGGGCACAAGAGACCCAGTACTTC. This encodes CSVESGAQETQYF.

This chain joins TRBV7-2 and TRBJ1-1; a weak D match, TRBD1 (6 bases). Trimming left V 4 bases short and J 1 base short, with 10 bases between. In germline, CDR1 is SGHTA, CDR2 FQGNSA. CDR3 length: 14 residues. Here the CDR3 reads CASSWGRGNTEAFF. In nucleotides, the CDR3 is TGTGCCAGCAGCTGGGGGCGGGGGAACACTGAAGCTTTCTTT.

This clone has only a few counts. The CDR3 region has the DNA TGTGCCAGCGTCACCGAGAATGAAAAACTGTTTTTT. This encodes CASVTENEKLFF. The chain joins TRBV2 to TRBJ1-4; D gene ambiguous. Germline CDR1 reads SNHLY; CDR2 reads FYNNEI. V was cut by 8 bases and J by 5 bases, with 9 bases left in between. This CDR3 spans 12 amino acids.